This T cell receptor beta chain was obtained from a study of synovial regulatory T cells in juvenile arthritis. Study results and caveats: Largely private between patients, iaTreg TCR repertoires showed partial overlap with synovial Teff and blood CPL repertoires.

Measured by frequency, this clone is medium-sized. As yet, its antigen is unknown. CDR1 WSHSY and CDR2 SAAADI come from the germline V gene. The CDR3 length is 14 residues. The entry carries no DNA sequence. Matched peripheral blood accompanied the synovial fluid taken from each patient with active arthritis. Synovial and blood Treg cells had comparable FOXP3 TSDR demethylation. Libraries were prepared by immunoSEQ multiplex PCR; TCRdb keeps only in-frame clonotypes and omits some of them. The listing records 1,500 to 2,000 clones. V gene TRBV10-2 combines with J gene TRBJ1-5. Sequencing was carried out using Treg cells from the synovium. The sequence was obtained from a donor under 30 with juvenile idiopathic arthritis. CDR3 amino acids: CASSVGGGGQPQHF.